The 28 T cell receptor beta chains listed next were all sequenced from one sample in a study of T cell clonality in common variable immunodeficiency. The table came from immunoSEQ multiplex PCR; TCRdb's copy has only in-frame clones and leaves some out. This sample has approximately 75,000 clones and no singletons, with 0.8% in the ten largest. Sequenced material: peripheral blood mononuclear cells. The receptors here all came from a person between 18 and 70 years old in good health.

This clone occurred many times. The read terminates 3 residues ahead of where the CDR3 ends, so the germline J gene completes it. V usage is TRBV5-1 and J usage is TRBJ2-5, with 8 bases fitting TRBD1. CDR3 length: 15 residues. The V segment lost 4 bases and the J segment 5 bases; nucleotides outside the gene matches: 10. Germline V CDR1 and CDR2: SGHRS, YFSETQ. The sequenced CDR3 bases are TGCGCCAGCAGCGTTCGACAGGGGATGGAGGAGACC. It encodes CASSVRQGMEET. The entire CDR3 sequence reads CASSVRQGMEETQYF.

This clone was observed at least ten times. The CDR3 end falls 3 residues outside the read, so it is completed with the germline J gene. The chain recombines TRBV7-9 with TRBJ2-4; TRBD2 agrees at 8 bases. Germline assignment: CDR1 SEHNR and CDR2 FQNEAQ (reference sequence). The ends lost 5 bases at V and 7 bases at J; junction bases unmatched: 10. The CDR3 loop spans 15 amino acids. The CDR3 here is CASSPKVREGNIQYF. CDR3 DNA (partial): TGTGCCAGCAGCCCAAAGGTCCGGGAGGGGAACATT.

This clone showed up many times. The CDR3 is cut off 3 residues early in the read; its end comes from the germline J gene. The chain employs TRBV30 and TRBJ2-3, with TRBD1 identical over 7 bases. CDR3 length equals 13 residues. Per germline, CDR1 GTSNPN and CDR2 SVGIG (reference sequence). J was trimmed by 5 bases and V by 2 bases; bases with no gene match: 4. The sequenced CDR3 bases are TGTGCCTGGAGTTCGTCAGGGGGAGATACG. It yields the protein CAWSSSGGDT. The CDR3 in its entirety is CAWSSSGGDTQYF.

This clone has at least ten counts. The read is 3 residues too short to cover the CDR3 end, so that end is filled in from the germline J gene. The chain combines TRBV6-1 with TRBJ2-7, with D perhaps TRBD1 (5 bases). The CDR3 extends over 13 amino acids. V gave up 2 bases and J gave up 5 bases, with 10 bases separating them. Germline V lookup: CDR1 MNHNS, CDR2 SASEGT. CDR3 sequence reads: CASSENRLNEQYF. Partial CDR3 DNA: TGTGCCAGCAGTGAAAACAGGTTAAACGAG.

In this sample, this clone turned up a few times. The read comes to an end 3 residues before the CDR3 does, leaving the germline J gene to fill in the end. The gene calls are TRBV6-2 or TRBV6-3 and TRBJ1-3; D is ambiguous. The CDR3 has 14 residues. V lost 6 bases and J lost 0, with 9 bases in between. Germline values: CDR1 MNHEY, CDR2 SVGEGT. CDR3 DNA (partial): TGTGCCAGCAGCAGCGCTAGCTCTGGAAACACC. Translation: CASSSASSGNT. The whole CDR3 protein is CASSSASSGNTIYF.

The sample holds many counts of this clone. The sequence runs out 3 residues before the end of the CDR3; the remainder is reconstructed from the germline J gene. This chain joins TRBV7-9 and TRBJ1-5; 7 bases map to TRBD1. Germline trimming cut 4 bases from V and 4 bases from J; bases unmatched to any gene: 4. The CDR3 runs 14 residues. The V gene's germline CDR1 is SEHNR and CDR2 FQNEAQ (reference sequence). The sequenced part of the CDR3 DNA is TGTGCCAGCAGCTCCGACAGGGATAATCAGCCC. It is translated as CASSSDRDNQP. The whole CDR3 region reads CASSSDRDNQPQHF.

This clone was recorded at least ten times. The CDR3 is cut off 3 residues early in the read; its end comes from the germline J gene. V usage is TRBV6-2 or TRBV6-3 and J usage is TRBJ2-1; D is unclear. This CDR3 has 16 amino acids. Germline CDR1 and CDR2: MNHEY and SVGEGT. V lost 0 bases to trimming and J lost 2 bases, with 11 bases between them. This chain's CDR3 is CASSYSVVVTYNEQFF. CDR3 bases read: TGTGCCAGCAGTTACTCGGTGGTAGTAACCTACAATGAG.

This clone has only a few counts. A read error is possible here, since a much larger clone lies one base away. The CDR3 sequence is CAWNVRAGNTIYF. The sequenced CDR3 bases are TGTGCCTGGAATGTAAGGGCTGGAAACACC. The V call is TRBV30, the J call TRBJ1-3; D is undetermined. The CDR3 end lies 3 residues beyond the end of the read and is filled in from the germline J gene. Trimming removed 4 bases from V and 2 bases from J, with 9 bases in between. Germline V CDR1 and CDR2: GTSNPN, SVGIG (reference sequence). This CDR3 has 13 amino acids.

This clone was counted many times. The read is 3 residues too short to cover the CDR3 end, so that end is filled in from the germline J gene. The rearrangement uses TRBV2 and TRBJ2-5, with D tentatively TRBD1 (6 bases). Germline V gene sequence: CDR1 SNHLY, CDR2 FYNNEI. There are 13 residues in the CDR3. Trimming cost V 8 bases and J 4 bases, with 14 bases left between them. The CDR3 protein is CASYRVPRETQYF. Incomplete CDR3 DNA: TGTGCCAGCTACAGGGTCCCCCGAGAGACC.

This clone was recorded at least ten times. The CDR3 end is not reached by the read, which stops 3 residues before it; the germline J gene fills it in. V and J are TRBV20-1 and TRBJ2-6, with 7 bases matching TRBD1. The J segment lost 0 bases and the V segment lost 6 bases, leaving 8 bases of the junction unmatched. The CDR3 runs 16 residues. Per the germline V gene, CDR1 is DFQATT and CDR2 is SNEGSKA (reference sequence). The sequenced part of the CDR3 DNA is TGCAGTGCAAGACAGGGTGACACCTCTGGGGCCAACGTC. Protein product: CSARQGDTSGANV. The whole CDR3 protein reads CSARQGDTSGANVLTF.

Concerning this clone: The read ends 3 residues before the CDR3 terminus; that terminus is restored from the germline J gene. This rearrangement joins TRBV13 to TRBJ2-5; 8 positions agree with TRBD2. The trim removed 5 bases at V and 0 bases at J, leaving 8 bases unmatched. Germline CDR1 and CDR2: PRHDT and FYEKMQ (reference sequence). This CDR3 has 16 amino acids. The CDR3 is CASSITSGDNQETQYF. The CDR3 DNA, read in part, is TGTGCCAGCAGCATAACTAGCGGAGATAACCAAGAGACC.

This clone has ten or more counts. CDR3 DNA (partial): TGCGCCAGCAGCCAGGGACAGGGAAGTGGCGAG. Amino acids: CASSQGQGSGE. The entire CDR3 is CASSQGQGSGEQYF. This sequence joins TRBV5-1 and TRBJ2-7, with 9 bases that match TRBD1. The read terminates 3 residues ahead of where the CDR3 ends, so the germline J gene completes it. The CDR3 has 14 amino acids. V lost 4 bases, J lost 6 bases, and 8 bases stayed unmatched. Germline V CDR1 and CDR2: SGHRS, YFSETQ.

At least ten counts were recorded for this clone. The CDR3 end lies 3 residues beyond the end of the read and is filled in from the germline J gene. This chain links TRBV30 with TRBJ2-7; 7 positions match TRBD1. This CDR3 has 12 amino acids. Germline assignment: CDR1 GTSNPN and CDR2 SVGIG (reference sequence). Trimming at V came to 2 bases and at J to 6 bases, leaving 4 bases not matched to a gene. The sequenced CDR3 bases are TGTGCCTGGAGTCCTCAGGGGGTCGAG. It yields the protein CAWSPQGVE. The full CDR3 reads CAWSPQGVEQYF.

CDR3 bases read: TGTGCCAGCAGCTTAGTGCTAGCGGGCACAGATACG. It codes for CASSLVLAGTDT. The whole CDR3 sequence is CASSLVLAGTDTQYF. The chain combines TRBV7-3 with TRBJ2-3; TRBD2 matches 7 bases. The CDR3 is cut off 3 residues early in the read; its end comes from the germline J gene. There are 15 residues in the CDR3. V trimming: 2 bases; J trimming: 1 base; junction bases outside the gene matches: 3. Germline V CDR1 and CDR2: SGHTA, FQGTGA.

This clone was observed at least ten times. The read terminates 3 residues before the CDR3 end, so the remaining end is supplied by the germline J gene. This chain links TRBV5-1 with TRBJ2-7; 7 bases line up with TRBD1. CDR1 and CDR2 (germline): SGHRS, YFSETQ. The length of the CDR3 is 15 residues. V lost 4 bases to trimming and J lost 3 bases; unmatched junction nucleotides: 10. The covered CDR3 bases are TGCGCCAGCAGCCCACAGGGGAAAGCCGGCTACGAG. Translation: CASSPQGKAGYE. The full-length CDR3 reads as CASSPQGKAGYEQYF. The full variable domain, with the rest looked up from reference TRBV5-1 and TRBJ2-7, is KAGVTQTPRYLIKTRGQQVTLSCSPISGHRSVSWYQQTPGQGLQFLFEYFSETQRNKGNFPGRFSGRQFSNSRSEMNVSTLELGDSALYLCASSPQGKAGYEQYFGPGTRLTVT.

Points on this clone: An end of the junction differs from the germline gene, which may be a read error. Coverage ceases 3 residues before the CDR3 finishes, and the germline J gene fills in the end. The chain recombines TRBV5-1 with TRBJ1-3, with a possible D match to TRBD1 (5 bases). The CDR3 sequence is 15 residues long. Germline V lookup: CDR1 SGHRS, CDR2 YFSETQ. CDR3 DNA, as far as it was read: TGCGCCAGCAGCCGACAACAAGGGGCTGGAAACGCC. This sequence encodes CASSRQQGAGNA. The whole CDR3 is CASSRQQGAGNAIYF.

This clone was counted at least ten times. The read ends 3 residues before the CDR3 terminus; that terminus is restored from the germline J gene. The chain joins TRBV30 to TRBJ2-1; D call uncertain. CDR1 GTSNPN and CDR2 SVGIG come from the germline V gene (reference sequence). The CDR3 is 12 amino acids. V gave up 2 bases and J gave up 4 bases, with 6 bases separating them. Partial CDR3 DNA: TGTGCCTGGAGTCCCACATACAATGAG. Residues: CAWSPTYNE. The entire CDR3 protein reads CAWSPTYNEQFF. The entire variable domain, with the rest obtained from reference TRBV30 and TRBJ2-1, is as follows: SQTIHQWPATLVQPVGSPLSLECTVEGTSNPNLYWYRQAAGRGLQLLFYSVGIGQISSEVPQNLSASRPQDRQFILSSKKLLLSDSGFYLCAWSPTYNEQFFGPGTRLTVL.

This clone was seen at least ten times. The read ends 3 residues shy of where the CDR3 ends; the end is completed using the germline J gene. V gene TRBV9 combines with J gene TRBJ2-7; 9 nucleotides agree with TRBD2. The V and J ends lost 3 bases and 6 bases, in that order; junction bases with no gene match: 7. In germline, CDR1 is SGDLS, CDR2 YYNGEE. The CDR3 is 14 residues long. The CDR3 loop is CASSGGRAVREQYF. The part of the CDR3 DNA that was read is TGTGCCAGCAGCGGCGGGAGGGCCGTGCGCGAG. Using reference TRBV9 and TRBJ2-7 for the parts outside the CDR3, the full variable domain is DSGVTQTPKHLITATGQRVTLRCSPRSGDLSVYWYQQSLDQGLQFLIQYYNGEERAKGNILERFSAQQFPDLHSELNLSSLELGDSALYFCASSGGRAVREQYFGPGTRLTVT.

This clone was recorded at least ten times. The DNA read from the CDR3 is TGTGCCAGCAGCCCCCAACCTAGCTTCGCTGAG. This sequence encodes CASSPQPSFAE. The complete CDR3 protein is CASSPQPSFAEQFF. The V and J genes are TRBV7-3 and TRBJ2-1; maybe TRBD2 (5 bases). The observed sequence ends 3 residues before the CDR3 terminus, with the missing tail filled in from the germline J gene. Deletions cut 5 bases from V and 9 bases from J, with 17 bases between. The CDR3 runs to 14 residues. In germline, CDR1 is SGHTA, CDR2 FQGTGA. The full variable domain, completed using reference TRBV7-3 and TRBJ2-1, is GAGVSQTPSNKVTEKGKYVELRCDPISGHTALYWYRQSLGQGPEFLIYFQGTGAADDSGLPNDRFFAVRPEGSVSTLKIQRTERGDSAVYLCASSPQPSFAEQFFGPGTRLTVL.

Ten or more counts support this clone. The read falls 3 residues short of the CDR3 end, and the missing part is taken from the germline J gene. The chain joins TRBV30 to TRBJ2-1; TRBD2 agrees at 11 bases. Per the germline V gene, CDR1 is GTSNPN and CDR2 is SVGIG (reference sequence). CDR3 length: 16 residues. V lost 3 bases, J lost 6 bases, and 10 bases stayed unmatched. The part of the CDR3 DNA that was read is TGTGCCTGGAGATGGTTAGCGGGAGGGCCGGGCAATGAG. It encodes CAWRWLAGGPGNE. The whole CDR3 reads CAWRWLAGGPGNEQFF.

This clone was seen ten or more times. From the germline J gene comes the end of the CDR3, since the read stops 3 residues before it. V gene TRBV20-1 combines with J gene TRBJ2-7; 7 bases align to TRBD2. The CDR3 has 14 residues. V gave up 0 bases and J gave up 6 bases; unmatched junction bases: 8. Germline V gene data show CDR1 as DFQATT and CDR2 as SNEGSKA (reference sequence). The CDR3 DNA, read in part, is TGCAGTGCTAGAGAAAGCGGGACTCTAACCGAG. Residues: CSARESGTLTE. The whole CDR3 protein is CSARESGTLTEQYF.

In its sample, this clone was seen many times. Read data end 3 residues before the CDR3 end; the end is taken from the germline J gene. The same CDR3 can be traced to other DNA sequences in this sample. The rearrangement links TRBV11-2 to TRBJ1-2; no clear D. This CDR3 is built from 13 residues. Germline lookup yields CDR1 SGHAT and CDR2 FQNNGV. Trimming removed 1 base at V and 4 bases at J, with 7 bases between. CDR3 residues: CASSLGGSYGYTF. CDR3 DNA, as far as it was read: TGTGCCAGCAGCTTAGGAGGGTCCTATGGC.

This clone was seen at least ten times. The read comes to an end 3 residues before the CDR3 does, leaving the germline J gene to fill in the end. J is TRBJ2-1 and V is TRBV7-3; TRBD2 matches 10 bases. The CDR3 has 16 residues. CDR1 is SGHTA and CDR2 is FQGTGA in the germline V gene. The V and J ends lost 5 bases and 6 bases, in that order; junction bases with no gene match: 10. The CDR3 DNA, read in part, is TGTGCCAGCAGCCCCAATAGAGCGGGAGGGAGCAATGAG. It encodes CASSPNRAGGSNE. The whole CDR3 is CASSPNRAGGSNEQFF.

This clone has a count of ten or more. Read coverage stops 3 residues before the CDR3 terminus; the germline J gene supplies the remainder. The J gene is TRBJ1-3, the V gene TRBV6-1; D may be TRBD1 (5 bases). CDR3 length: 15 residues. CDR1 is MNHNS and CDR2 is SASEGT in the germline V gene. The V end was cut by 3 bases, the J end by 4 bases, with 13 bases between. CDR3 region: CASSDRVHLGNTIYF. Incomplete CDR3 DNA: TGTGCCAGCAGTGACAGGGTCCACCTCGGAAACACC.

This clone was counted many times. With the read ending 3 residues before the CDR3 end, the germline J gene is used to fill in that end. V is TRBV19 and J is TRBJ1-4; 10 nucleotides line up with TRBD1. Trimming took 1 base from V and 8 from J; bases not matched to a gene: 1. The CDR3 is 14 amino acids. Per the germline V gene, CDR1 is LNHDA and CDR2 is SQIVND (reference sequence). This chain's CDR3 is CASSIGQGAEKLFF. The sequenced CDR3 bases are TGTGCCAGTAGTATAGGACAGGGGGCCGAAAAA.

This clone was seen at least ten times. The read ends 3 residues shy of where the CDR3 ends; the end is completed using the germline J gene. J is TRBJ1-6 and V is TRBV19; D not resolved. The CDR3 sequence is 16 residues long. Germline lookup yields CDR1 LNHDA and CDR2 SQIVND (reference sequence). V was trimmed by 1 base and J by 0 bases, leaving 7 bases between them. CDR3 residues: CASSIGPSSYNSPLHF. Incomplete CDR3 DNA: TGTGCCAGTAGTATAGGGCCGAGCTCCTATAATTCACCC.

In the case of this clone: The read is 3 residues too short to cover the CDR3 end, so that end is filled in from the germline J gene. The chain is built from TRBV7-2 and TRBJ1-5, with D tentatively TRBD1 (6 bases). The CDR3 loop spans 15 amino acids. Germline V gene lookup returns CDR1 SGHTA and CDR2 FQGNSA. Trimming removed 5 bases at V and 7 bases at J, with 18 bases between. CDR3 loop: CASSTDLAGDQPQHF. Partial CDR3 DNA: TGTGCCAGCAGCACCGACCTTGCAGGGGACCAGCCC.

This clone turned up a few times. Sequencing ends 3 residues short of the CDR3 end; the germline J gene provides the rest. V and J are TRBV19 and TRBJ2-2; maybe TRBD2 (5 bases). In germline, CDR1 is LNHDA, CDR2 SQIVND (reference sequence). Trimming took 3 bases from V and 5 from J, leaving 10 bases between them. The CDR3 runs 14 residues. The part of the CDR3 DNA that was read is TGTGCCAGTAGTATGGCGGGCCTTACCGGGGAG. As protein: CASSMAGLTGE. From start to end, the CDR3 is CASSMAGLTGELFF.